Presented here are 7 T cell receptor beta chains from one specimen sequenced in a study of blood T cell repertoires in COVID-19. This table comes from immunoSEQ multiplex PCR, and its TCRdb copy is limited to in-frame clones, with some not included. Among hundreds of thousands of clones listed, roughly 90% were seen once. The source material was peripheral blood. The receptors were sampled from a man aged 18 to 29 with active or convalescent COVID-19.

This chain joins TRBV6-5 and TRBJ1-6; D is ambiguous. This CDR3 region has 15 residues. Germline lookup yields CDR1 MNHEY and CDR2 SVGAGI. V was clipped by 5 bases and J by 4 bases, with 12 bases between them. CDR3 loop: CASSTTRGYNSPLHF. CDR3 in DNA: TGTGCCAGCAGTACGACACGCGGGTATAATTCACCCCTCCACTTT.

The rearrangement links TRBV5-8 to TRBJ1-1; D not certain. Deletions cut 6 bases from V and 0 bases from J, with 9 bases between. This CDR3 is built from 13 residues. Germline CDR1 and CDR2: SGHTS and YDEGEE. This CDR3 is CASKPPMNTEAFF. In DNA, the CDR3 is TGTGCCAGCAAGCCCCCAATGAACACTGAAGCTTTCTTT.

As to this clone: A much more abundant neighbour one base away suggests this may be a read error. This chain joins TRBV13 and TRBJ2-5, with D perhaps matching TRBD2 (5 bases). This CDR3 comprises 12 residues. Trimming took off 0 bases at V and 7 bases at J, with 6 bases between the two ends. Per germline, CDR1 PRHDT and CDR2 FYEKMQ (reference sequence). DNA for the CDR3: TGTGCCAGCAGCTTAGGCCGGGGGACCCAGTACTTC. Encoded protein: CASSLGRGTQYF.

The CDR3 DNA reads as TGTGCCACCAGCAGGGACTATCAGCCCCAGCATTTT. Translated: CATSRDYQPQHF. The gene calls are TRBV15 and TRBJ1-5; D is uncertain. V lost 3 bases and J lost 5, with 5 bases in between. This CDR3 is built from 12 residues. The germline V gene has CDR1 LNHNV and CDR2 YYDKDF (reference sequence).

V gene TRBV27 combines with J gene TRBJ2-5; 8 bases map to TRBD1. The CDR3 is 14 residues long. After removal of 6 bases from V and 2 bases from J, the junction contained 5 bases not matched to a gene. Germline assignment: CDR1 MNHEY and CDR2 SMNVEV (reference sequence). The CDR3 region is CASSYRGAQETQYF. The DNA for the CDR3 is TGTGCCAGCAGCTACAGGGGGGCACAAGAGACCCAGTACTTC.

The chain links TRBV9 to TRBJ1-3, with D tentatively TRBD1 (6 bases). V was clipped by 4 bases and J by 2 bases, with 16 bases between them. This CDR3 spans 16 amino acids. Germline CDR1 SGDLS, CDR2 YYNGEE. The CDR3 DNA sequence: TGTGCCAGCAGCATCCAAGACAGGTCTCCTGGAAACACCATATATTTT. Translation: CASSIQDRSPGNTIYF.

The chain joins TRBV9 to TRBJ1-2, with 7 bases that match TRBD1. Trimming cost V 3 bases and J 2 bases; bases outside gene matches: 10. The CDR3 is 16 residues long. Germline CDR1 is SGDLS and CDR2 is YYNGEE. The CDR3 protein is CASSGPPRGINYGYTF. The CDR3 region has the DNA TGTGCCAGCAGCGGACCCCCCAGGGGGATAAACTATGGCTACACCTTC.